A single T cell receptor (beta chain) is shown here with its context. Its target is unknown. Stage II-IVA oral cavity squamous cell carcinoma was new and untreated by systemic or radiation therapy. Survey sequencing of tumors mostly used 4 to 5 ug DNA, two replicates. TCRdb keeps only in-frame clones here, not all; method: immunoSEQ multiplex PCR. The sample shows several thousand clones, approximately 63% of them seen only once. CDR1 is SGHNT, CDR2 YENEEA, per germline. This CDR3 has 16 amino acids. V lost 5 bases to trimming and J lost 1 base; unmatched junction nucleotides: 3. These data belong to a study of neoadjuvant anti-PD-1 for oral cavity cancer. General study results and limits: Greater tumor shrinkage accompanied bigger post-treatment sizes of preexisting clones.

This TCR derives from a person between 40 and 85 years old with oral cavity squamous cell carcinoma. V usage is TRBV11-3 and J usage is TRBJ2-1; 12 bases map to TRBD2. The sample in question was tumor tissue, obtained before nivolumab (anti-PD-1) treatment. In DNA, the CDR3 is TGTGCCAGCAGCCGAGGGACTAGCGGGTCCTACAATGAGCAGTTCTTC. This encodes CASSRGTSGSYNEQFF.